The 15 T cell receptor beta chains in this list originate from one sample, sequenced in a study of cytomegalovirus exposure and HLA in healthy donors (dated by TCRdb to 2016 to 2017). Library preparation was by the immunoSEQ multiplex PCR assay. For the multiplex PCR, a mixture combining 60 forward primers for TCR Vbeta segments and 13 reverse primers for TCR Jbeta segments was used. TCRdb limited this immuneACCESS table to in-frame rearrangements with V and J called. A share of clones is missing; checked studies link under half to unresolved V genes, and the rest is unexplained. Present in this sample are 100,000 to 150,000 clones, more than 65% of which were seen just once. Jointly, the top ten make up 2.6% of the sample. Sequencing was performed on PBMCs. The source of these receptors is a woman aged 55-70 years in good health and CMV-seropositive.

The chain uses TRBV7-2 and TRBJ2-5; D uncertain. Trimming left V 0 bases short and J 5 bases short, with 10 bases between. Germline V gene sequence: CDR1 SGHTA, CDR2 FQGNSA. The CDR3 runs to 14 residues. This CDR3 is CASSLAVNSETQYF. As DNA, the CDR3 is TGTGCCAGCAGCTTAGCTGTAAACTCCGAGACCCAGTACTTC.

J is TRBJ2-7 and V is TRBV7-2; no clear D. V was cut by 5 bases and J by 0 bases, with 8 bases left in between. Germline assignment: CDR1 SGHTA and CDR2 FQGNSA. The CDR3 runs to 13 residues. The CDR3 coding sequence is TGTGCCAGCAGCCAAAGGAGCTCCTACGAGCAGTACTTC. Translating gives CASSQRSSYEQYF. The variable domain in full, completed from reference TRBV7-2 and TRBJ2-7, reads GAGVSQSPSNKVTEKGKDVELRCDPISGHTALYWYRQSLGQGLEFLIYFQGNSAPDKSGLPSDRFSAERTGGSVSTLTIQRTQQEDSAVYLCASSQRSSYEQYFGPGTRLTVT.

V usage is TRBV19 and J usage is TRBJ1-1; D ambiguous. The V end was cut by 5 bases, the J end by 4 bases, with 17 bases between. The CDR3 is made up of 15 amino acids. In germline, CDR1 is LNHDA, CDR2 SQIVND (reference sequence). The CDR3, as DNA: TGTGCCAGTAGTGGCGGGGTCCTGACCGGCACTGAAGCTTTCTTT. Translated: CASSGGVLTGTEAFF. Together with reference TRBV19 and TRBJ1-1, the CDR3 gives the full variable domain: DGGITQSPKYLFRKEGQNVTLSCEQNLNHDAMYWYRQDPGQGLRLIYYSQIVNDFQKGDIAEGYSVSREKKESFPLTVTSAQKNPTAFYLCASSGGVLTGTEAFFGQGTRLTVV.

The chain has TRBV28 and TRBJ2-7, with 7 bases lining up with TRBD1. Germline CDR1 is MDHEN and CDR2 is SYDVKM. After removal of 6 bases from V and 1 base from J, the junction contained 9 bases not matched to a gene. The CDR3 sequence is 15 residues long. In DNA, the CDR3 is TGTGCCAGCAGCTCAACCGGGACAGTATCCTACGAGCAGTACTTC. Protein: CASSSTGTVSYEQYF.

V usage is TRBV6-5 and J usage is TRBJ1-1; TRBD1 matches 8 bases. Per germline, CDR1 MNHEY and CDR2 SVGAGI. The CDR3 is made up of 15 amino acids. V gave up 6 bases and J gave up 3 bases; unmatched junction bases: 9. For the CDR3, the DNA is TGTGCCAGCAGAAGGACCACAGGGGGGGACACTGAAGCTTTCTTT. Its protein product is CASRRTTGGDTEAFF.

This clone came up once. As DNA, the CDR3 is TGTGCCAGTAGAAAACAGTTGAACACTGAAGCTTTCTTT. Translated: CASRKQLNTEAFF. The chain couples TRBV19 to TRBJ1-1; D is unresolved. Germline CDR1 reads LNHDA; CDR2 reads SQIVND (reference sequence). Trimming cost V 6 bases and J 0 bases, with 8 bases left between them. CDR3 length: 13 residues.

CDR3 residues: CASSFGQGAGEQYF. The CDR3, as DNA: TGTGCCAGCAGCTTCGGACAGGGGGCGGGGGAGCAGTACTTC. The chain uses TRBV7-6 and TRBJ2-7, with 11 bases aligning to TRBD1. CDR1 is SGHVS, CDR2 FNYEAQ, per germline. The CDR3 spans 14 residues. Germline trimming cut 3 bases from V and 7 bases from J; bases unmatched to any gene: 5.

The chain employs TRBV19 and TRBJ2-3; 11 nucleotides line up with TRBD1. The germline gives CDR1 LNHDA, CDR2 SQIVND (reference sequence). The V gene end was trimmed by 5 bases and the J gene end by 6 bases; junction bases not matched to a gene: 4. The CDR3 has 14 amino acids. Written as DNA, the CDR3 is TGTGCCAGTAGTTTCGGACAGGGGGCTGATACGCAGTATTTT. The encoded protein is CASSFGQGADTQYF.

This chain links TRBV28 with TRBJ2-2; possibly TRBD1 for D (6 bases). V was trimmed by 3 bases and J by 6 bases, leaving 14 bases between them. Germline V gene data show CDR1 as MDHEN and CDR2 as SYDVKM. The CDR3 is 15 residues long. The CDR3 DNA reads as TGTGCCAGCAGTTTGTCACAGGGATGGGCCGGGGAGCTGTTTTTT. Amino acid sequence: CASSLSQGWAGELFF.

V and J are TRBV11-1 and TRBJ2-3; 8 nucleotides agree with TRBD1. Trimming at V came to 5 bases and at J to 2 bases, leaving 9 bases not matched to a gene. The CDR3 spans 16 residues. Germline lookup yields CDR1 SGHAT and CDR2 FQDESV (reference sequence). CDR3 nucleotide sequence: TGTGCCAGCAGCCTCCTTGGACAGGGACACACAGATACGCAGTATTTT. Residues: CASSLLGQGHTDTQYF.

J is TRBJ2-5 and V is TRBV27, with a weak D call TRBD2 (7 bases). V lost 8 bases and J lost 5, with 21 bases in between. This CDR3 comprises 15 residues. Germline loops: CDR1 MNHEY, CDR2 SMNVEV (reference sequence). The CDR3 here is CASSNIGGAGETQYF. CDR3 DNA: TGTGCCAGCTCGAACATAGGGGGGGCAGGGGAGACCCAGTACTTC.

The chain is built from TRBV7-8 and TRBJ2-1, with D possibly being TRBD1 (5 bases). V dropped 4 bases and J dropped 6 bases, with 13 bases sitting between them. Germline V gene lookup returns CDR1 SGHVS and CDR2 FQNEAQ. The CDR3 runs 14 residues. CDR3 nucleotide sequence: TGTGCCAGCAGCTCCTCGACAGCTTCCAATGAGCAGTTCTTC. The encoded protein is CASSSSTASNEQFF. The whole variable domain, filled in from reference TRBV7-8 and TRBJ2-1, reads GAGVSQSPRYKVAKRGQDVALRCDPISGHVSLFWYQQALGQGPEFLTYFQNEAQLDKSGLPSDRFFAERPEGSVSTLKIQRTQQEDSAVYLCASSSSTASNEQFFGPGTRLTVL.

CDR3 DNA sequence: TGTGCCAGCAGTTTCTCGACAGGGGGGGTGGAGCAGTACTTC. Encoded protein: CASSFSTGGVEQYF. The chain employs TRBV27 and TRBJ2-7; TRBD1 aligns across 9 bases. From germline, CDR1 is MNHEY and CDR2 SMNVEV (reference sequence). With V trimmed by 3 bases and J by 7 bases, 7 bases remained unmatched. The CDR3 has 14 amino acids.

This clone was observed a few times. The J gene is TRBJ1-2, the V gene TRBV6-1; D is unresolved. Per the germline V gene, CDR1 is MNHNS and CDR2 is SASEGT. The V gene lost 1 base and the J gene lost 1 base, with 7 bases spanning the gap. This CDR3 spans 14 amino acids. For the CDR3, the DNA is TGTGCCAGCAGTGAAGGGCCCATTAACTATGGCTACACCTTC. This encodes CASSEGPINYGYTF.

CDR3 residues: CASTLQGAIHTDTQYF. CDR3 DNA: TGCGCCAGTACCCTCCAGGGGGCGATTCACACAGATACGCAGTATTTT. The chain joins TRBV5-1 to TRBJ2-3; 8 bases map to TRBD1. Germline values: CDR1 SGHRS, CDR2 YFSETQ. CDR3 length: 16 amino acids. Unmatched junction bases numbered 13, after V lost 8 bases and J lost 2 bases.